The 27 T cell receptor beta chains reported below all come from one sample, sequenced in a study of T cells in Graves' hyperthyroidism and ophthalmopathy. The source material, RNA transcripts, was used to amplify TCR beta CDR3 regions. Carried out on the TCR CDR3, a first-round RT-PCR used the HTBI primer set. TCRdb reanalysed the multiplex PCR reads using MiXCR and keeps one entry per CDR3 protein. This table holds a few hundred thousand distinct CDR3 sequences, about 43% found once. Material for sequencing was peripheral blood or thyroid tissue (not recorded which). The receptors originated from an adult woman with Graves' disease, either hyperthyroidism or ophthalmopathy (not recorded which).

The chain is built from TRBV29-1 and TRBJ2-7, with D possibly being TRBD1 (6 bases). The CDR3 has 13 residues. The V gene's germline CDR1 is SQVTM and CDR2 ANQGSEA. Trimming took 4 bases from V and 4 from J, leaving 14 bases between them. CDR3 coding DNA: TGCAGCGTTGTGGGGGCTGGGGCTTACGAGCAGTACTTC. Its translation is CSVVGAGAYEQYF.

This clonotype was seen more than once but under ten times. The chain has TRBV2 and TRBJ2-5; TRBD1 matches 9 bases. Germline CDR1 SNHLY, CDR2 FYNNEI. V was pared by 5 bases and J by 13 bases, with 11 bases of the junction left unmatched. The CDR3 is 13 amino acids. The CDR3 DNA follows: TGTGCCAGCAGTAGAACAGGGGGCGCAGTCCCGTACTTC. This gives the protein CASSRTGGAVPYF.

This chain connects TRBV2 to TRBJ2-2, with 14 positions matching TRBD2. The CDR3 loop spans 15 amino acids. V was pared by 6 bases and J by 6 bases, with 3 bases of the junction left unmatched. In germline, CDR1 is SNHLY, CDR2 FYNNEI. The CDR3 DNA follows: TGTGCCAGCAGGGAGGGACTAGCGGGAGCCGGGGAGCTGTTTTTT. Translating it yields CASREGLAGAGELFF.

V gene TRBV7-6 combines with J gene TRBJ1-5; D perhaps matches TRBD1 (5 bases). Trimming took 5 bases from V and 9 from J, leaving 20 bases between them. This CDR3 comprises 15 residues. Per germline, CDR1 SGHVS and CDR2 FNYEAQ. Written as DNA, the CDR3 is TGTGCCAGCAGCCCTCTGGGGGAGGGTTTAGGGCCCCAGCATTTT. Translated, it gives CASSPLGEGLGPQHF.

The chain has TRBV7-9 and TRBJ2-7, with 8 nucleotides matching TRBD1. There are 16 residues in the CDR3. CDR1 SEHNR and CDR2 FQNEAQ come from the germline V gene (reference sequence). V shed 6 bases and J 1 base; nucleotides not matched to a gene: 11. CDR3 DNA: TGTGCCAGCAGTGAAGCCCCAGGGGGCGTTTCCTACGAGCAGTACTTC. This sequence encodes CASSEAPGGVSYEQYF.

The V gene is TRBV19, the J gene TRBJ1-1, with TRBD1 identical over 9 bases. V lost 5 bases to trimming and J lost 6 bases; unmatched junction nucleotides: 7. Germline V gene data show CDR1 as LNHDA and CDR2 as SQIVND (reference sequence). This CDR3 spans 14 amino acids. As DNA, the CDR3 is TGTGCCAGTAGTGCGACAGGGGGTCTGTCTGAAGCTTTCTTT. Protein: CASSATGGLSEAFF.

The V gene is TRBV19, the J gene TRBJ2-7; 7 positions agree with TRBD2. V gave up 5 bases and J gave up 3 bases; unmatched junction bases: 10. Germline assignment: CDR1 LNHDA and CDR2 SQIVND (reference sequence). This CDR3 contains 15 residues. The CDR3 here is CASSPDVGGFYEQYF. CDR3 in DNA: TGTGCCAGTAGTCCCGACGTCGGGGGGTTCTACGAGCAGTACTTC.

This clonotype came up a few times. The chain employs TRBV7-9 and TRBJ1-5; D unresolved. The CDR3 consists of 13 residues. CDR1 and CDR2 from the germline V gene are SEHNR and FQNEAQ (reference sequence). The V end was cut by 2 bases, the J end by 7 bases, with 9 bases between. CDR3 nucleotide sequence: TGTGCCAGCAGCTTATCGGTGGGACAGCCCCAGCATTTT. As protein: CASSLSVGQPQHF.

The sample holds a few counts of this clonotype. The rearrangement links TRBV10-2 to TRBJ1-6; D gene ambiguous. The ends were cut back, 5 bases at V and 14 bases at J, with 7 bases in the middle. There are 10 residues in the CDR3. The V gene's germline CDR1 is WSHSY and CDR2 SAAADI. CDR3 in amino acids: CASSSGTLHF. The CDR3 DNA follows: TGCGCCAGCAGTTCCGGGACCCTCCACTTT.

This rearrangement joins TRBV15 to TRBJ1-4; 7 bases map to TRBD1. Germline assignment: CDR1 LNHNV and CDR2 YYDKDF (reference sequence). V was pared by 1 base and J by 7 bases, with 6 bases of the junction left unmatched. The CDR3 has 15 amino acids. The DNA for the CDR3 is TGTGCCACCAGCAGAGTGAGACAGGGAGGTGAAAAACTGTTTTTT. It yields the protein CATSRVRQGGEKLFF.

This rearrangement joins TRBV10-3 to TRBJ2-3, with D maybe TRBD2 (5 bases). This CDR3 contains 11 residues. Per germline, CDR1 ENHRY and CDR2 SYGVKD. Trimming took 8 bases from V and 4 from J, leaving 7 bases between them. The CDR3: CAIGGSDTQYF. The DNA of the CDR3 is TGTGCCATCGGAGGTTCAGATACGCAGTATTTT.

A word on this clonotype: A much larger clone is a single base away; this may be a read error. This chain connects TRBV5-1 to TRBJ2-7; maybe TRBD1 (6 bases). Germline values: CDR1 SGHRS, CDR2 YFSETQ. The CDR3 length is 14 residues. Written as DNA, the CDR3 is TGCGCCAGCAGCCCGACAGGCTACTCCTACGAGGAGTACTTC. Amino acid sequence: CASSPTGYSYEEYF.

The chain is built from TRBV7-2 and TRBJ2-7, with 7 bases lining up with TRBD1. The CDR3 is 15 amino acids. Germline V gene sequence: CDR1 SGHTA, CDR2 FQGNSA. Losses at the gene ends were 5 bases for V and 5 bases for J; bases not matched to a gene: 12. The CDR3, as DNA: TGTGCCAGCAGCCCCAGGACAGGCTTAGGTGACGAGCAGTACTTC. Its protein product is CASSPRTGLGDEQYF.

This clonotype was picked up many times. This chain links TRBV29-1 with TRBJ1-4; no firm D call. V lost 4 bases and J lost 7, with 13 bases in between. Germline CDR1 reads SQVTM; CDR2 reads ANQGSEA. The CDR3 extends over 13 amino acids. The CDR3 DNA follows: TGCAGCGTTGTAGGGCCCTCGGGTGAAAAACTGTTTTTT. As protein: CSVVGPSGEKLFF.

This clonotype turned up a few times. The rearrangement uses TRBV10-2 and TRBJ1-2, with TRBD1 identical over 7 bases. Germline CDR1 WSHSY, CDR2 SAAADI. The CDR3 loop spans 15 amino acids. Trimming took 3 bases from V and 0 from J; bases not matched to a gene: 4. The CDR3 DNA follows: TGCGCCAGCAGTGATCTGAGGGGGCCTAACTATGGCTACACCTTC. Protein product: CASSDLRGPNYGYTF.

This clonotype occurred a few times. The gene calls are TRBV12-3 or TRBV12-4 and TRBJ2-2, with 7 bases lining up with TRBD1. This CDR3 has 16 amino acids. V shed 6 bases, J shed 3 bases, and the junction held 10 bases outside the gene matches. In DNA, the CDR3 is TGTGCCAGCAGACCACACAGGGGCCCGGACACCGGGGAGCTGTTTTTT. Its protein is CASRPHRGPDTGELFF.

The chain carries TRBV9 and TRBJ1-1; D uncertain. CDR3 size: 15 residues. V was clipped by 4 bases and J by 0 bases, with 13 bases between them. CDR1 and CDR2 from the germline V gene are SGDLS and YYNGEE. The CDR3 DNA is TGTGCCAGCAGCCCAAGAGGGAGGGTGAACACTGAAGCTTTCTTT. Protein: CASSPRGRVNTEAFF.

The chain is built from TRBV7-8 and TRBJ2-2, with no clear D. CDR3 length: 14 amino acids. The V end was cut by 11 bases, the J end by 7 bases, with 20 bases between. Germline CDR1 is SGHVS and CDR2 is FQNEAQ. In DNA form, the CDR3 reads TGTGCCGCCGAGGTTCGGAGAGGCCGCGGGGAGCTGTTTTTT. This sequence encodes CAAEVRRGRGELFF.

This clonotype was recorded many times. The chain uses TRBV27 and TRBJ2-5; TRBD2 aligns across 12 bases. V dropped 5 bases and J dropped 6; count of bases not matched to a gene: 7. CDR3 length: 15 amino acids. Germline V gives CDR1 MNHEY, CDR2 SMNVEV (reference sequence). CDR3 in DNA: TGTGCCAGCAGTCCAGGACTAGCGGGACTAAAGACCCAGTACTTC. This gives the protein CASSPGLAGLKTQYF.

At least ten counts were recorded for this clonotype. The chain carries TRBV5-4 and TRBJ1-3; TRBD1 matches 7 bases. Germline V gene sequence: CDR1 SGHNT, CDR2 YYREEE (reference sequence). The length of the CDR3 is 15 residues. The ends lost 0 bases at V and 3 bases at J; junction bases unmatched: 3. The CDR3 DNA is TGTGCCAGCAGCTTGGACAGGGGTGATGGAAACACCATATATTTT. Its translation: CASSLDRGDGNTIYF.

This clonotype was seen a handful of times. The V call is TRBV20-1, the J call TRBJ2-2, with TRBD1 matching over 8 bases. The CDR3 has 16 amino acids. V was pared by 0 bases and J by 3 bases, with 6 bases of the junction left unmatched. Germline V gene data show CDR1 as DFQATT and CDR2 as SNEGSKA (reference sequence). The CDR3 DNA sequence: TGCAGTGCTAGAGATGCCCCAGGGGGCTACACCGGGGAGCTGTTTTTT. Its protein is CSARDAPGGYTGELFF.

This clonotype was picked up one time. The rearrangement joins TRBV10-3 to TRBJ1-2; D might be TRBD1 (6 bases). The CDR3 has 17 residues. Germline lookup yields CDR1 ENHRY and CDR2 SYGVKD. V lost 4 bases and J 0 bases, leaving 18 bases between the germline ends. DNA for the CDR3: TGTGCCATCAGTGCTAAAAAAGGGGGAGGTCCTAACTATGGCTACACCTTC. It is translated as CAISAKKGGGPNYGYTF.

V and J are TRBV12-3 or TRBV12-4 and TRBJ2-3; D is unclear. CDR3 length: 14 amino acids. V gave up 2 bases and J gave up 4 bases, with 10 bases separating them. CDR3 in DNA: TGTGCCAGCAGTTTATCGGCCGGCTCAGATACGCAGTATTTT. Its translation: CASSLSAGSDTQYF.

J is TRBJ2-5 and V is TRBV7-6; 9 bases line up with TRBD1. This CDR3 region has 18 residues. Germline values: CDR1 SGHVS, CDR2 FNYEAQ. Trimming took 2 bases from V and 9 from J; bases not matched to a gene: 19. The CDR3 sequence is CASSLWFRTGVCIQPQYF. CDR3 bases: TGTGCCAGCAGCTTATGGTTTAGGACAGGGGTTTGCATTCAGCCCCAGTACTTC.

This clonotype was recorded only once. The gene calls are TRBV15 and TRBJ1-2; D is possibly TRBD1 (6 bases). The V and J ends lost 3 bases and 1 base respectively, with 15 bases between them. The length of the CDR3 is 16 residues. The germline V gene encodes CDR1 LNHNV and CDR2 YYDKDF (reference sequence). The CDR3 sequence: CATSSHRGGYNYGYTF. In DNA form, the CDR3 reads TGTGCCACCAGCAGCCATAGGGGGGGATATAACTATGGCTACACCTTC. Based on the CDR3 plus reference TRBV15 and TRBJ1-2, the full variable domain is DAMVIQNPRYQVTQFGKPVTLSCSQTLNHNVMYWYQQKSSQAPKLLFHYYDKDFNNEADTPDNFQSRRPNTSFCFLDIRSPGLGDTAMYLCATSSHRGGYNYGYTFGSGTRLTVV.

The chain is built from TRBV19 and TRBJ1-1, with D tentatively TRBD1 (6 bases). V was pared by 8 bases and J by 8 bases, with 30 bases between. Germline V gives CDR1 LNHDA, CDR2 SQIVND (reference sequence). The CDR3 runs to 17 residues. The CDR3 reads CASGTPRDIGGTREAFF. The CDR3 DNA sequence: TGTGCCAGTGGGACCCCCAGGGACATAGGGGGGACGCGCGAAGCTTTCTTT. The whole variable domain, filled in from reference TRBV19 and TRBJ1-1, reads DGGITQSPKYLFRKEGQNVTLSCEQNLNHDAMYWYRQDPGQGLRLIYYSQIVNDFQKGDIAEGYSVSREKKESFPLTVTSAQKNPTAFYLCASGTPRDIGGTREAFFGQGTRLTVV.

This clonotype was detected ten times or more. V gene TRBV6-6 combines with J gene TRBJ1-2; TRBD1 matches at 7 bases. This CDR3 spans 16 amino acids. J gave up 2 bases and V 4 bases, and 10 bases lay outside the gene matches. CDR1 is MNHNY, CDR2 SVGAGI, per germline (reference sequence). The CDR3 DNA reads TGTGCCAGCAGTTTCCGGATACTACAGGGGAACTATGGCTACACCTTC. This translates into CASSFRILQGNYGYTF.